This T cell receptor (beta chain) was sequenced during a study of monozygotic twins with inflammatory bowel disease. TCRdb processed the 5' RACE reads again and assigns one entry to each CDR3 protein, with no DNA. Its listing shows hundreds of thousands of distinct CDR3 sequences. The source material was blood. The sequence derives from a human donor with ulcerative colitis or Crohn's disease, or a healthy co-twin of an affected twin (not recorded which).

The chain's CDR3 is CASSQDLRGKTEAFF. The gene calls are TRBV14 and TRBJ1-1. Germline lookup yields CDR1 SGHDN and CDR2 FVKESK. The CDR3 loop spans 15 amino acids.